This TCR beta chain was captured in a study of identifying expanded T cells in peripheral blood. Study observations and caveats: Variance in clone template counts between approximately 2-week samples significantly increased with total template count across all healthy donors. Over approximately two and four weeks, about 15 and 18 clones changed, versus approximately 1.2 between replicates.

Points on this clone: Its antigen is undetermined.

Repertoires were generated with immunoSEQ multiplex PCR, while TCRdb's copy carries only in-frame clones and drops some. The data contain approximately 100,000 clones, about 90% of them singletons. CDR1 is LNHDA, CDR2 SQIVND, per germline (reference sequence). The CDR3 consists of 15 residues. The V end lost 6 bases, the J end lost 0 bases, and 12 bases lay between the germline ends. Healthy donors had no documented immune events, such as infections, while sampled. Sequencing was carried out using blood. The sequence was obtained from a person aged 18 to 70 in good health. V gene TRBV19 combines with J gene TRBJ1-3; the D is unclear. The CDR3 region has the DNA TGTGCCAGTAGGGGTCGGCCCAGCTCTGGAAACACCATATATTTT. Its protein is CASRGRPSSGNTIYF.